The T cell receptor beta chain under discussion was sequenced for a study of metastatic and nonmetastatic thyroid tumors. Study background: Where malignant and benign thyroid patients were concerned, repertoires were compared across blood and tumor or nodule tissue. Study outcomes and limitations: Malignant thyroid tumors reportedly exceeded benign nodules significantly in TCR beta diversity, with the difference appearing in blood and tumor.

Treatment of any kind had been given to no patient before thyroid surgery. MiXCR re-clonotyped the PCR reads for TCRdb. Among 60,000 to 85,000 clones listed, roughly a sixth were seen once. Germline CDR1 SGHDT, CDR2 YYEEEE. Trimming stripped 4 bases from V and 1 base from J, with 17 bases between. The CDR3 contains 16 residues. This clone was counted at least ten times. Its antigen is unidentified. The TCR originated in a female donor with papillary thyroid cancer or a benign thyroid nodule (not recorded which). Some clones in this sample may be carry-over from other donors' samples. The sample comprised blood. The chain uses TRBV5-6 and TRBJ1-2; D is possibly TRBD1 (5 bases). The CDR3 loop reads CASSVTGGAFNYGYTF. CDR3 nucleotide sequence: TGTGCCAGCAGCGTTACAGGAGGCGCCTTTAACTATGGCTACACCTTC.